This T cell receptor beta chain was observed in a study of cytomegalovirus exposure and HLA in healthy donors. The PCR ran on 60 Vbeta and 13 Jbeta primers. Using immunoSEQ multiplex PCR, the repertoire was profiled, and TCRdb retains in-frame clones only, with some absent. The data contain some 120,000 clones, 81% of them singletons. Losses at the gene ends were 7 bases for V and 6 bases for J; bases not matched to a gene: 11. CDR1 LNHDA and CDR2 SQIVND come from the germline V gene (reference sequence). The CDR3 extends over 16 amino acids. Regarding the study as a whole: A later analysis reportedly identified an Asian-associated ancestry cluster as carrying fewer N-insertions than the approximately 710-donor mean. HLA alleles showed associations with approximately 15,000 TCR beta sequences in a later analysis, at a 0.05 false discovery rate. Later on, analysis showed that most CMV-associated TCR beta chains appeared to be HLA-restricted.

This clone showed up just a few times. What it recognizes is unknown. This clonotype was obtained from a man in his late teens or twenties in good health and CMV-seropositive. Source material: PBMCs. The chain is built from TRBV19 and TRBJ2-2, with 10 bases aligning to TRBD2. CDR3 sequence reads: CASTRPGLARSGELFF. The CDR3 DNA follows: TGTGCCAGTACACGCCCGGGACTAGCGAGATCCGGGGAGCTGTTTTTT.